This passage covers 5 T cell receptor beta chains from one sample sequenced in a study of OX40 agonist ivuxolimab in advanced cancers. Libraries were prepared by immunoSEQ multiplex PCR; TCRdb keeps only in-frame clonotypes and omits some of them. In the table there are tens of thousands of clones, more than 75% of which are singletons. The sequenced sample was CD4+ or CD8+ T cells sorted from blood, obtained in a trial of the OX40 agonist ivuxolimab. Receptors were obtained from an adult with an advanced solid tumor such as melanoma, head and neck, liver or kidney cancer.

The chain has TRBV7-2 and TRBJ2-3; the match to TRBD2 covers 11 bases. In germline, CDR1 is SGHTA, CDR2 FQGNSA. The CDR3 is 17 residues long. With 1 base clipped from V and 2 bases from J, the junction kept 5 bases outside the gene matches. The CDR3 coding sequence is TGTGCCAGCAGCTTAGTTGGGACTAGCGGCTTCACAGATACGCAGTATTTT. Translating gives CASSLVGTSGFTDTQYF. Supplemented by reference TRBV7-2 and TRBJ2-3, the full variable domain reads GAGVSQSPSNKVTEKGKDVELRCDPISGHTALYWYRQSLGQGLEFLIYFQGNSAPDKSGLPSDRFSAERTGGSVSTLTIQRTQQEDSAVYLCASSLVGTSGFTDTQYFGPGTRLTVL.

The chain joins TRBV6-6 to TRBJ2-2; no reliable D call. The ends were cut back, 5 bases at V and 7 bases at J, with 11 bases in the middle. CDR1 MNHNY and CDR2 SVGAGI come from the germline V gene (reference sequence). The CDR3 totals 13 residues. The CDR3 is CASSQSVIGELFF. DNA of the CDR3: TGTGCCAGCAGTCAATCCGTGATCGGGGAGCTGTTTTTT.

This clone was counted once. In DNA, the CDR3 is TGCGCCAGCAGCCAAGGGACGACTAGCGGAATCTACGAGCAGTACTTC. Translation gives CASSQGTTSGIYEQYF. The chain carries TRBV4-3 and TRBJ2-7; 9 bases agree with TRBD2. The CDR3 totals 16 residues. V shed 1 base and J 3 bases; nucleotides not matched to a gene: 7. The germline CDR1 and CDR2 sequences are LGHNA and YSLEER.

This clone was seen once. This sequence joins TRBV4-1 and TRBJ2-5; D is unresolved. The germline V gene encodes CDR1 MGHRA and CDR2 YSYEKL. V lost 0 bases and J 0 bases, leaving 20 bases between the germline ends. This CDR3 has 19 amino acids. The CDR3 sequence: CASSQDGVPGPSNQETQYF. The CDR3, as DNA: TGCGCCAGCAGCCAAGATGGGGTCCCCGGACCCTCGAACCAAGAGACCCAGTACTTC.

J is TRBJ2-5 and V is TRBV7-2, with a weak D call TRBD1 (5 bases). From germline, CDR1 is SGHTA and CDR2 FQGNSA. There are 14 residues in the CDR3. The V gene lost 5 bases and the J gene lost 1 base, with 11 bases spanning the gap. CDR3 nucleotides: TGTGCCAGCAGCCCCCCTGGGGCCCAAGAGACCCAGTACTTC. Residues: CASSPPGAQETQYF.